What follows describes a single T cell receptor (beta chain). Its binding antigen is unknown. Sequencing was performed on a NextSeq 550. The Human TCR Profiling Kit (MiLaboratory) was used to prepare UMI-labeled 5' RACE TRB cDNA libraries. The full amount of extracted RNA was used for cDNA synthesis, and the full amount of resulting cDNA was used for PCR amplification. Libraries were prepared in parallel with an identical number of PCR cycles. Regarding the original processing steps: With a minimum of two reads required per UMI, MIGEC and MiXCR pulled out about 57,000 +/- 9,900 unique UMI-labeled TRB cDNA molecules from each library. Each library averaged about 37,000 +/- 9,700 functional in-frame TRB CDR3 nucleotide clonotypes without stop codons. After each sample was downsampled to 5000 UMI-labeled TRB molecules, VDJtools was used to calculate diversity metrics such as normalized Shannon-Wiener and Chao1. VDJtools was used to calculate clonotype-size-weighted physicochemical properties of the central five CDR3 residues, namely interaction energy, strength, volume and Kidera factor 4. TCRdb reprocessed the sequencing reads and holds a single record per CDR3 protein sequence, with no DNA. TCRdb's processing, not the authors', yielded these V and J calls. For this sample, the table gives about 130,000 distinct CDR3 sequences. 0.5% to 0.75% of the sample belongs to the ten largest clones.

This sample was taken from a study of CXCR3-negative and CXCR3-positive naive CD8 T cells (dated by TCRdb to between 2018 and 2020). For the study in its entirety: About 135 million TRB reads were obtained in total, roughly 1.5 +/- 0.3 million reads per library. The TRBV-TRBJ cluster analysis covered naive subsets from a handful of donors and memory cells from 3 donors. Diversity and physicochemical repertoire analyses covered about a dozen donors pooled from two independent experiments. Beyond this particular receptor, the publication reports: Within the same donor, TRBV-TRBJ usage looked similar between naive CXCR3-negative and CXCR3-positive cells, but memory cells had distinct patterns. Because surface CD5, which has been linked to self-reactivity in mice, was comparable between naive subsets, TCR interaction strength was also inferred from TRB CDR3 physicochemical properties. CXCR3 expression partially decreased after cryopreservation, so most assays used freshly isolated PBMCs. TRB CDR3s from CXCR3-positive naive cells showed higher hydrophobicity (lower Kidera factor 4), lower energy, and higher strength and volume indices than CXCR3-negative naive cells. Both naive subsets had comparably high repertoire diversity, while memory CD8+ T cells had much lower repertoire diversity.

Each CD8+ T cell subset was flow-sorted in triplicate, and a few hundred thousand cells per subset were placed directly into RLT lysis buffer. To exclude memory contaminants, naive CD8+ T cells were stringently defined as CD45RO-CCR7+CD27+CD95-. Peripheral blood mononuclear cells were isolated from buffy coats by standard density gradient centrifugation. A FACSAria III was used to flow-sort naive CXCR3-negative and CXCR3-positive CD8+ T cells. Total RNA was extracted from sorted cells with an RNeasy Mini Kit. CDR1 and CDR2 are drawn from the germline V gene: LGHNA, YNFKEQ. From the cysteine up to the phenylalanine, the CDR3 has a length of 13 residues. The protein alone is recorded here.

This chain is built from TRBV4-2 and TRBJ2-7. Specimen: naive CXCR3+ CD8+ T cells from blood. The meaning of the sample's cell subset or site label: CD45RO-CCR7+CD27+CD95- naive CD8+ T cells expressing CXCR3 (TNR3+). This TCR was recovered from a human donor in good health. Some clones in this sample may be carry-over from other donors' samples. The encoded CDR3 is CASSQEDLYEQYF.